This TCR beta chain originates from a study of OX40 agonist ivuxolimab in advanced cancers. Study details: At 0.01 to 10 mg/kg, ivuxolimab was administered intravenously to patients every 2 weeks. Averaging 60 years in age, with a range of roughly 20 to 90, the cohort was 82.7% male.

Germline loops: CDR1 SGDLS, CDR2 YYNGEE. CDR3 length equals 16 residues. V trimming: 2 bases; J trimming: 4 bases; junction bases outside the gene matches: 7. Assay used: immunoSEQ multiplex PCR; TCRdb lists only in-frame clones, some missing. This sample yields tens of thousands of clones, of which 80% to 90% are seen a single time; around 6.6% belongs to the top ten. This clonotype originated in an adult with an advanced solid tumor such as melanoma, head and neck, liver or kidney cancer. This specimen consisted of CD4+ or CD8+ T cells sorted from blood, obtained in a trial of the OX40 agonist ivuxolimab. This chain connects TRBV9 to TRBJ1-1, with 11 bases lining up with TRBD1. The CDR3 protein is CASSVLPGQGGTEAFF. CDR3 sequence (DNA): TGTGCCAGCAGCGTCCTACCGGGACAGGGGGGCACTGAAGCTTTCTTT.